This is a list of T cell receptor beta chains from one sample in a study of glioma-infiltrating T cells. TCRdb re-derived calls from the multiplex PCR reads in MiXCR, one entry per CDR3 protein. This table has about 190,000 distinct CDR3 sequences, over 25% appearing once. Sequenced material: glioma tissue, nonneoplastic brain tissue, or PBMCs (not recorded which). Every receptor here comes from a human donor with low-grade glioma or glioblastoma, undergoing nonglioma brain surgery, or in good health (not recorded which). The CDR3 runs from the conserved cysteine through the conserved F or W. D genes are given only for firm matches.

v_call,d_call,j_call,cdr3_aa
TRBV6-1,.,TRBJ2-1,CASSEDGTTYNEQFF
TRBV6-5,TRBD2,TRBJ2-7,CASSYSGGSGYEQYF
TRBV18,TRBD1,TRBJ2-7,CASSPTGGSRSIYEQYF
TRBV9,.,TRBJ2-7,CASSVDGTYEQYF
TRBV20-1,.,TRBJ2-1,CSANGTGLHEQFF
TRBV5-4,.,TRBJ2-3,CASSPGWGTDTQYF
TRBV7-8,.,TRBJ1-5,CASSPQTAYSNQPQHF
TRBV6-1,TRBD1,TRBJ1-1,CASSKTSRQGVTNTEAFF
TRBV28,TRBD2,TRBJ2-7,CASRGIAGGPYEQYF
TRBV12-3/TRBV12-4,.,TRBJ2-5,CASRVRTERWETQYF
TRBV20-1,.,TRBJ1-1,CSATRWATESFF
TRBV12-5,TRBD1,TRBJ1-1,CASALTGSNTEAFF
TRBV2,TRBD1,TRBJ1-5,CASSGDRASNQPQHF
TRBV29-1,TRBD2,TRBJ2-7,CSVAAGGPSGEQYF
TRBV19,.,TRBJ1-5,CASSDGQLNQPQHF
TRBV2,.,TRBJ1-1,CASSDLGSTEAFF
TRBV27,TRBD1,TRBJ2-7,CASGCRDSYEQYF
TRBV7-2,.,TRBJ2-5,CASSLGRQGIETQYF
TRBV7-9,.,TRBJ2-3,CASSSRLEGTDTQYF
TRBV6-6,.,TRBJ2-6,CASSYSSQGWANVLTF
TRBV6-1,.,TRBJ2-7,CASSSSSGLYGYEQYF
TRBV20-1,TRBD1,TRBJ2-7,CSAPIRGTAYEQYF
TRBV28,.,TRBJ1-5,CASSSDQPQHF
TRBV20-1,TRBD2,TRBJ2-7,CSATSAGLAVRGYEQYF
TRBV29-1,.,TRBJ2-7,CSVSIKRRDFSYEQYF
TRBV6-2/TRBV6-3,.,TRBJ2-7,CASSTGESEQYF
TRBV4-2,TRBD2,TRBJ2-1,CASSQDPAGGLSEQFF
TRBV9,.,TRBJ1-1,CASSVEGGDTEAFF
TRBV6-2/TRBV6-3,.,TRBJ2-7,CASSLRGLRLGEQYF
TRBV20-1,TRBD2,TRBJ2-7,CSAWTGGVYEQYF
TRBV27,.,TRBJ2-1,CASSLITGSWNEQFF
TRBV29-1,TRBD1,TRBJ2-7,CSVEPGQGTDRYEQYF
TRBV27,.,TRBJ2-3,CASSLRDGLAYTQYF
TRBV6-2/TRBV6-3,.,TRBJ1-5,CASSITGSNKPQHF
TRBV12-3/TRBV12-4,.,TRBJ2-3,CASTPTDTQYF
TRBV7-2,.,TRBJ1-1,CASSSGIRTEAFF
TRBV10-3,.,TRBJ2-3,CAIRPGRSTDTQYF
TRBV25-1,.,TRBJ1-1,CASSDRRQGDEAFF
TRBV11-2,TRBD2,TRBJ2-1,CASSPSGLAGINEQFF
TRBV6-6,.,TRBJ1-1,CASSYFRGSSNTEAFF
TRBV10-3,.,TRBJ2-7,CAISDLGGSQNYEQYF
TRBV2,.,TRBJ1-2,CANQQNNYGYTF
TRBV20-1,TRBD1,TRBJ2-1,CSARDGTAPYNEQFF
TRBV3-1,TRBD2,TRBJ2-1,CASSQGTSGMVNEQFF
TRBV11-2,.,TRBJ2-5,CASSGVQETQYF
TRBV7-2,.,TRBJ2-3,CAGSLARHVGDTQYF
TRBV3-1,TRBD1,TRBJ2-7,CASSQDRRPGGSYEQYF
TRBV4-3,TRBD2,TRBJ2-3,CASTQWLADTDTQYF